This T cell receptor beta chain was recovered during a study of T cells after posttransplantation cyclophosphamide. This clone was seen many times. Its specificity is not known. Libraries were prepared by immunoSEQ multiplex PCR; TCRdb keeps only in-frame clonotypes and omits some of them. The table lists approximately 24,000 clones, with no singletons. Regarding the study as a whole: TRB clonality was highly associated with recipient CMV seropositivity and reactivation. Skin or GI-infiltrating T cells shared few TRB sequences with blood. Donor-recipient repertoire similarity was low at 1-2 months, rising over year one.

CDR1 is LGHNA and CDR2 is YSLEER in the germline V gene. V was pared by 4 bases and J by 4 bases, with 8 bases of the junction left unmatched. The length of the CDR3 is 16 residues. The sample consisted of PBMCs. The chain combines TRBV4-3 with TRBJ2-1; 9 positions match TRBD2. This TCR was recovered from a woman aged 55-69 years in good health, CMV-negative, and a related stem cell transplant donor. CDR3 DNA sequence: TGCGCCAGCAGCCGAACAGCGGGGGGCAGTTACAATGAGCAGTTCTTC. It specifies CASSRTAGGSYNEQFF.